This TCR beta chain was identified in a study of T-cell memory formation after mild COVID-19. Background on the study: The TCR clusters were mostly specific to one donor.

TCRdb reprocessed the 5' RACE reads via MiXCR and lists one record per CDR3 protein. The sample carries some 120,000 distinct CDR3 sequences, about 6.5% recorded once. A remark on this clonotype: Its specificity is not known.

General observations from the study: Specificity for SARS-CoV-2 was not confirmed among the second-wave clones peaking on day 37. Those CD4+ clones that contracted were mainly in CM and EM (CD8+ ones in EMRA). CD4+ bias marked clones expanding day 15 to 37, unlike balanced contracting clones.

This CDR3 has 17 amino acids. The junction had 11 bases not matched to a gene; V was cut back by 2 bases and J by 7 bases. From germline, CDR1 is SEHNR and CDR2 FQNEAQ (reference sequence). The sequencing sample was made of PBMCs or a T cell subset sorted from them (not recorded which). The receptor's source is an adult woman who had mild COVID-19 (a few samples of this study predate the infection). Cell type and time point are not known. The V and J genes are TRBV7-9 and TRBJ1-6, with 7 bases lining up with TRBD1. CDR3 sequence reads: CASSLSGGGEENSPLHF. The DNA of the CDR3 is TGTGCCAGCAGCTTAAGTGGAGGGGGCGAAGAAAATTCACCCCTCCACTTT.